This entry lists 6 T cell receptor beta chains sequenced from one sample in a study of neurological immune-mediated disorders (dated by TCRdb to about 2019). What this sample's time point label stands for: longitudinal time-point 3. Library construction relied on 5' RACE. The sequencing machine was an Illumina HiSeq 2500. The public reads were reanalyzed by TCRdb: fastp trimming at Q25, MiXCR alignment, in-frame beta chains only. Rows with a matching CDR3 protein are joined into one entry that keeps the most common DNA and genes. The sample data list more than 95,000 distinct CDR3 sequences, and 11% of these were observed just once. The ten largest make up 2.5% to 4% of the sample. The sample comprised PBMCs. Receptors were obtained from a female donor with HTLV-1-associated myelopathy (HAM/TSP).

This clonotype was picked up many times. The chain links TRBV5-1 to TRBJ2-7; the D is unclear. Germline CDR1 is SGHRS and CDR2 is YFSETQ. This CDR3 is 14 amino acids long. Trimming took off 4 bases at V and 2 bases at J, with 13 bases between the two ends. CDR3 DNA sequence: TGCGCCAGCAGCACCGGGCAGGCCCCCTACGAGCAGTACTTC. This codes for CASSTGQAPYEQYF.

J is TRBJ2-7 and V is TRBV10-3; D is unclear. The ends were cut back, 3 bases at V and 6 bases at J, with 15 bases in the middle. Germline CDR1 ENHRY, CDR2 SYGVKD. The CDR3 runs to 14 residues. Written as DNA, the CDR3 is TGTGCCATCAGTGAACTCTGGGTGGGCGCCGAGCAGTACTTC. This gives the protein CAISELWVGAEQYF.

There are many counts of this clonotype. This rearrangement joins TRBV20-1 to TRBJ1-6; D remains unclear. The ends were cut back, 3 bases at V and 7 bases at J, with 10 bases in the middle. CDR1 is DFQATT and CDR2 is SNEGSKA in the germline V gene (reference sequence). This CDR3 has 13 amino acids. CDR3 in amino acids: CSASWTGNSPLHF. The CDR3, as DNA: TGCAGTGCTAGTTGGACCGGGAATTCACCCCTCCACTTT.

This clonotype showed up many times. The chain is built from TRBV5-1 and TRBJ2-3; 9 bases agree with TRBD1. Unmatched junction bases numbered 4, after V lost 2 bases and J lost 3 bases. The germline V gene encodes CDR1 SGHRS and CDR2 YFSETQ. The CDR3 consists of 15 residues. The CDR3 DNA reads TGCGCCAGCAGCTTCGGGGACAGGGCAACAGATACGCAGTATTTT. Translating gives CASSFGDRATDTQYF.

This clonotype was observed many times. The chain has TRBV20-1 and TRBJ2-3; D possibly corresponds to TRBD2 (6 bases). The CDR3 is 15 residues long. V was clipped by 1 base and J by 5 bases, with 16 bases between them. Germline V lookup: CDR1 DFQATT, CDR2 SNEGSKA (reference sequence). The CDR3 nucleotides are TGCAGTGCTAGAGTCCACGGGGGACCCTTAGATACGCAGTATTTT. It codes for CSARVHGGPLDTQYF.

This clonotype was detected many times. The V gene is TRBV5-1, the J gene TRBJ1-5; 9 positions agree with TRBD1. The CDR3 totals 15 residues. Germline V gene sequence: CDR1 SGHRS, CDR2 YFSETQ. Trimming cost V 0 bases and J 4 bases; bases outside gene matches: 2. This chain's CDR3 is CASSLGDRENQPQHF. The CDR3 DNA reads TGCGCCAGCAGCTTGGGGGACAGGGAAAATCAGCCCCAGCATTTT.